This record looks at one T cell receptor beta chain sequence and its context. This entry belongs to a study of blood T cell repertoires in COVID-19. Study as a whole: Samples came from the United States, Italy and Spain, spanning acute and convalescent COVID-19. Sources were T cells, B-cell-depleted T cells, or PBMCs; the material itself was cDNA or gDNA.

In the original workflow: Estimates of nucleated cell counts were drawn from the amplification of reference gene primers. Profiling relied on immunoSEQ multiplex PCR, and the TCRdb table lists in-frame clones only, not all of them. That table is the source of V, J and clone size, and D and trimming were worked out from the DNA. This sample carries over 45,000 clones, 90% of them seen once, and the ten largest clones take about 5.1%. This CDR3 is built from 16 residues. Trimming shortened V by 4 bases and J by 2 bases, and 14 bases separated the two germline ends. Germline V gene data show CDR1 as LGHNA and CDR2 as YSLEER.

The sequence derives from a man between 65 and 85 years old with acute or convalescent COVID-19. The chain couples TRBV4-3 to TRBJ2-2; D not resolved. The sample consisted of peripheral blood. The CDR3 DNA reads TGCGCCAGCAGCCGGATGACTGGAACCAACACCGGGGAGCTGTTTTTT. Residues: CASSRMTGTNTGELFF.